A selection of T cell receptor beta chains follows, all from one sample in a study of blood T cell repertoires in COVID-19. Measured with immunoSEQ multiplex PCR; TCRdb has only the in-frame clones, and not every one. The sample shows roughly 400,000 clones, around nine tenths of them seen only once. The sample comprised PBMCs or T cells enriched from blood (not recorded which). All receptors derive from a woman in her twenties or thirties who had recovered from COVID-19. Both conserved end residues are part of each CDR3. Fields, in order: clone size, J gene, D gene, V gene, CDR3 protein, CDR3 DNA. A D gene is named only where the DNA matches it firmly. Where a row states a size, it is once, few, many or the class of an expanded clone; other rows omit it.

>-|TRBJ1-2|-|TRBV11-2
CASRADSSINYGYTF
TGTGCCAGCAGGGCGGACAGTAGCATTAACTATGGCTACACCTTC
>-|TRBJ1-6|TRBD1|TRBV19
CASAPGQGRSPLHF
TGTGCCAGCGCCCCCGGACAGGGCAGATCACCCCTCCACTTT
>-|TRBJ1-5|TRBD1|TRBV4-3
CASSQTDRGRRQPQHF
TGCGCCAGCAGCCAAACGGACAGGGGGCGTCGTCAGCCCCAGCATTTT
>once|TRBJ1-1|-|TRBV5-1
CASSYPTTATNTEAFF
TGCGCCAGCAGTTACCCCACGACAGCGACGAACACTGAAGCTTTCTTT
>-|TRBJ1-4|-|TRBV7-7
CASSPMPGANEKLFF
TGTGCTAGCAGCCCCATGCCGGGGGCTAATGAAAAACTGTTTTTT
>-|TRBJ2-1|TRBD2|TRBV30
CAWRGWRGAVDEQFF
TGTGCCTGGAGGGGCTGGCGGGGGGCCGTAGATGAGCAGTTCTTC
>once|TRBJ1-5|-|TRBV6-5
CASRVTEPQHF
TGTGCCAGCAGGGTAACGGAGCCCCAGCATTTT
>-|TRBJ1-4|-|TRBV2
CASSRKGTSHQKLFF
TGTGCCAGCAGTCGAAAGGGGACAAGTCACCAAAAACTGTTTTTT
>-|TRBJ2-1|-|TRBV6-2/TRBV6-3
CASSYRGFYNEQFF
TGTGCCAGCAGTTATCGGGGATTCTACAATGAGCAGTTCTTC
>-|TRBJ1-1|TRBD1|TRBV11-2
CASSSIHRGWNTEAFF
TGTGCCAGCAGCTCTATTCACAGGGGTTGGAACACTGAAGCTTTCTTT
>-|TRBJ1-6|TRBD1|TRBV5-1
CASSSGGGFSPLHF
TGCGCCAGCAGCTCTGGAGGGGGCTTTTCACCCCTCCACTTT
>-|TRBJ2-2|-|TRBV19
CATLQGLELFF
TGTGCCACCTTACAGGGTTTAGAGCTGTTTTTT
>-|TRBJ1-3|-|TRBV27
CASSSGREGHTIYF
TGTGCCAGCAGTTCCGGAAGGGAGGGCCACACCATATATTTT
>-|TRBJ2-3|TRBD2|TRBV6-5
CASFREGTDTQYF
TGTGCCAGCTTCCGGGAGGGGACAGATACGCAGTATTTT
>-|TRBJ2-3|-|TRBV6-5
CASTPAENTDTQYF
TGTGCCAGCACCCCTGCGGAGAACACAGATACGCAGTATTTT
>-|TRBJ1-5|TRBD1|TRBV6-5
CASSRDSNQPQHF
TGTGCCAGCAGCCGGGACAGTAATCAGCCCCAGCATTTT
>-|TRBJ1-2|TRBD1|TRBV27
CASTPTPGQGARGYTF
TGTGCCAGCACCCCAACGCCGGGACAGGGGGCGCGAGGCTACACCTTC
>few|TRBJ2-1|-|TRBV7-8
CASSLGGSGSYNEQFF
TGTGCCAGCAGCTTAGGAGGTAGCGGCTCCTACAATGAGCAGTTCTTC
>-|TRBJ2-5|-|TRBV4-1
CASSLSERQETQYF
TGCGCCAGCAGCCTTTCTGAGAGACAAGAGACCCAGTACTTC
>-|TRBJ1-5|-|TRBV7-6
CASSRDTSPYQPQHF
TGTGCCAGCAGCCGGGACACCTCCCCATATCAGCCCCAGCATTTT
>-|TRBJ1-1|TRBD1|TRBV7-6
CASSLGGGITEAFF
TGTGCCAGCAGCTTAGGAGGGGGCATCACTGAAGCTTTCTTT
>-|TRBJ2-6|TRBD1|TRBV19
CASSDRGASGANVLTF
TGTGCCAGTAGTGACAGGGGCGCCTCTGGGGCCAACGTCCTGACTTTC
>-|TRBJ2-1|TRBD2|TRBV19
CASSRTSASYNEQFF
TGTGCCAGTAGTCGGACTAGCGCGTCCTACAATGAGCAGTTCTTC
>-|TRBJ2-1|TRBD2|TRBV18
CASSSRGLAGLKSYNEQFF
TGTGCCAGCTCATCTCGAGGACTAGCGGGGCTTAAGTCCTACAATGAGCAGTTCTTC
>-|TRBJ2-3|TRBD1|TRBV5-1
CASSLYQGASTDTQYF
TGCGCCAGCAGCTTATACCAGGGGGCTAGCACAGATACGCAGTATTTT
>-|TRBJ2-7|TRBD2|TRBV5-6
CASSLLLAGATEQYF
TGTGCCAGCAGCTTATTGTTAGCGGGAGCGACTGAGCAGTACTTC
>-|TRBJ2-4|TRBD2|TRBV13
CASSLRGVAKNIQYF
TGTGCCAGCAGCCTTCGGGGGGTGGCCAAAAACATTCAGTACTTC
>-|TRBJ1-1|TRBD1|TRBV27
CASSPRQGLAFF
TGTGCCAGCAGTCCAAGACAGGGGCTAGCTTTCTTT